This T cell receptor (beta chain) appears in the sequencing data of a study of Ad26.COV2.S vaccination and SARS-CoV-2 variants. For the study at large: Recipients of Ad26.COV2.S got it intramuscularly, once or twice 56 days apart. Study-level results: A substantial breadth of spike-specific CD8+ and CD4+ T cell responses after vaccination has been reported. In TCR breadth and depth analyses, total T cell responses may have been underestimated.

Comment on this clone: What it binds is unknown.

Repertoires were generated with immunoSEQ multiplex PCR, while TCRdb's copy carries only in-frame clones and drops some. The sample lists about 350,000 clones, less than 90% seen once, with approximately 5.9% in the top ten. Documented treatment: about 20 received Ad26.COV2.S at low or high dose, single or two shots; five or six received placebo; per-sample allocation not given. Vaccine and placebo recipients were sampled on day 63 after the first injection. Participants' vaccine, an Ad26 vector, delivered Wuhan-strain SARS-CoV-2 spike. Trimming took off 5 bases at V and 0 bases at J, with 20 bases between the two ends. The CDR3 extends over 18 amino acids. Germline lookup yields CDR1 LNHDA and CDR2 SQIVND (reference sequence).

The source of this sequence is a person aged 18-65 years who received the Ad26.COV2.S COVID-19 vaccine or a placebo. Source: peripheral blood, taken in a trial of Ad26.COV2.S vaccine versus placebo. This chain uses TRBV19 with TRBJ2-1; possibly TRBD1 or TRBD2 for D (5 bases each). The CDR3 DNA reads as TGTGCCAGTAGTCCCCCTCACCTGGGGGTCAGCTCCTACAATGAGCAGTTCTTC. It encodes CASSPPHLGVSSYNEQFF.